These 12 T cell receptor beta chains were sequenced from one sample in a study of naive and memory T cell subsets. Ligated cDNA underwent four rounds of PCR with nested alpha and beta constant region primers and SP2. TCRdb processed the UMI-ligation and nested PCR reads anew with MiXCR; each CDR3 protein has one entry. The repertoire holds tens of thousands of distinct CDR3 sequences, roughly 11% seen once, with roughly 3.9% in the top ten. Treatment in this sample: skin biopsy from PPD injection site in Mantoux-positive individual. The library had UMIs added by 3' ligation of an oligonucleotide to TCR cDNA. The material was skin, obtained from a tuberculin skin test site. The receptors here all came from an adult in good health.

This clonotype has ten or more counts. This sequence joins TRBV28 and TRBJ2-7; TRBD2 matches at 7 bases. This CDR3 contains 14 residues. Germline CDR1 MDHEN, CDR2 SYDVKM. V trimming: 5 bases; J trimming: 2 bases; junction bases outside the gene matches: 6. CDR3 region: CASSVPSGAYEQYF. Written as DNA, the CDR3 is TGTGCCAGCAGTGTACCTAGCGGAGCCTACGAGCAGTACTTC.

Ten or more counts support this clonotype. V gene TRBV12-3 or TRBV12-4 combines with J gene TRBJ2-3; 10 bases match TRBD1. This CDR3 is built from 15 residues. The ends lost 7 bases at V and 5 bases at J; junction bases unmatched: 9. The CDR3 DNA follows: TGTGCCAGCAAACCCGGGACAGGGGCAGGAGATACGCAGTATTTT. Protein product: CASKPGTGAGDTQYF.

This clonotype was seen at least ten times. The rearrangement uses TRBV6-1 and TRBJ2-1; D is perhaps TRBD1 or TRBD2 (5 bases each). Germline-derived CDR1 and CDR2 are MNHNS and SASEGT. The V gene lost 4 bases and the J gene lost 7 bases, with 14 bases spanning the gap. CDR3 length equals 14 residues. The CDR3 here is CASSAQLGGNEQFF. CDR3 coding DNA: TGTGCCAGCAGTGCCCAACTTGGGGGAAATGAGCAGTTCTTC.

The table lists this clonotype with many counts. V and J are TRBV24-1 and TRBJ2-3, with TRBD1 identical over 9 bases. Germline V gives CDR1 KGHDR, CDR2 SFDVKD. The V segment lost 1 base and the J segment 4 bases; nucleotides outside the gene matches: 11. The CDR3 is 18 amino acids. The CDR3 sequence is CATSDFNTDRGGSDTQYF. The CDR3 DNA reads as TGTGCCACCAGTGATTTTAACACCGACAGGGGGGGGTCAGATACGCAGTATTTT.

This clonotype came up many times. J is TRBJ1-6 and V is TRBV20-1; maybe TRBD1 (5 bases). This CDR3 is built from 14 residues. V shed 1 base and J shed 10 bases, with 14 bases lying between them. CDR1 DFQATT and CDR2 SNEGSKA come from the germline V gene (reference sequence). The CDR3 DNA follows: TGCAGTGCTAGAGCTACAGGCGGCCGATCACCCCTCCACTTT. It encodes CSARATGGRSPLHF.

The table lists this clonotype with many counts. This sequence joins TRBV2 and TRBJ2-5; the D gene is possibly TRBD1 (6 bases). V was clipped by 5 bases and J by 0 bases, with 13 bases between them. CDR3 size: 15 residues. The germline CDR1 and CDR2 sequences are SNHLY and FYNNEI. The CDR3 loop reads CASSQEQGNQETQYF. Here the CDR3 DNA reads TGTGCCAGCAGTCAGGAACAGGGTAACCAAGAGACCCAGTACTTC.

The chain joins TRBV18 to TRBJ1-4; 8 nucleotides align to TRBD1. After removal of 2 bases from V and 4 bases from J, the junction contained 6 bases not matched to a gene. The CDR3 totals 16 residues. CDR1 KGHSH and CDR2 LQKENI come from the germline V gene. CDR3 sequence (DNA): TGTGCCAGCTCACCAGTTGGACAGGGAAATAATGAAAAACTGTTTTTT. This codes for CASSPVGQGNNEKLFF.

V is TRBV25-1 and J is TRBJ2-6; no clear D. This CDR3 comprises 15 residues. V was clipped by 4 bases and J by 1 base, with 8 bases between them. Germline values: CDR1 MGHDK, CDR2 SYGVNS. This CDR3 reads CASSGDPSGANVLTF. DNA for the CDR3: TGTGCCAGCAGTGGAGACCCATCTGGGGCCAACGTCCTGACTTTC.

This clonotype was seen ten or more times. The rearrangement links TRBV5-1 to TRBJ2-1; D remains unclear. V shed 2 bases and J shed 5 bases, with 8 bases lying between them. The CDR3 runs 13 residues. CDR1 and CDR2 (germline): SGHRS, YFSETQ. The DNA for the CDR3 is TGCGCCAGCAGCTTTGGACGAAACAATGAGCAGTTCTTC. Translating it yields CASSFGRNNEQFF.

This clonotype is classed as medium-sized. V usage is TRBV28 and J usage is TRBJ2-7, with 7 positions matching TRBD2. V shed 4 bases and J 4 bases; nucleotides not matched to a gene: 7. The CDR3 has 14 amino acids. Per the germline V gene, CDR1 is MDHEN and CDR2 is SYDVKM. For the CDR3, the DNA is TGTGCCAGCAGTTCAACAAGCGGGATGTACGAGCAGTACTTC. Translated, it gives CASSSTSGMYEQYF.

This clonotype was counted between two and nine times. The V gene is TRBV29-1, the J gene TRBJ1-1; D call uncertain. Germline V lookup: CDR1 SQVTM, CDR2 ANQGSEA. This CDR3 region has 11 residues. The V end lost 4 bases, the J end lost 5 bases, and 8 bases lay between the germline ends. CDR3 loop: CSVVTETEAFF. CDR3 sequence (DNA): TGCAGCGTTGTAACGGAGACTGAAGCTTTCTTT.

This clonotype appeared many times. The J gene is TRBJ1-6, the V gene TRBV10-3, with 9 bases aligning to TRBD1. The CDR3 covers 16 residues. V trimming: 3 bases; J trimming: 7 bases; junction bases outside the gene matches: 7. CDR1 is ENHRY, CDR2 SYGVKD, per germline. CDR3 in DNA: TGTGCCATCAGTGAAAGGCCGGGGACAGGGAATTCACCCCTCCACTTT. Protein product: CAISERPGTGNSPLHF.